The clone carrying this T cell receptor beta chain came up many times. What it binds is not known. This record belongs to a study of neurological immune-mediated disorders. General observations from the study: CDR3 amino acid sequences found in expanded clones were never shared across subjects, suggesting private repertoires in all groups.

Synthesis of cDNA was carried out by template-switch 5'RACE. The reaction used 10-nucleotide random UMIs. TCRdb recomputed calls from the 5' RACE reads with MiXCR, one row per CDR3 protein. This table has tens of thousands of distinct CDR3 sequences, roughly an eighth appearing once. In germline, CDR1 is WNHNN, CDR2 SYGVQD (reference sequence). This CDR3 is 13 amino acids long. J was trimmed by 10 bases and V by 0 bases; bases with no gene match: 2. Noted time point: longitudinal time-point 1 (baseline). The unsorted libraries originated from 2 million PBMCs kept at -80 C. The J gene is TRBJ2-4, the V gene TRBV10-1; 8 bases align to TRBD1. The receptor comes from a female donor with HTLV-1-associated myelopathy (HAM/TSP). Source material: PBMCs. CDR3 nucleotide sequence: TGCGCCAGCAGTGAGTCCAGGGGGCTGATTCAGTACTTC. It yields the protein CASSESRGLIQYF.